Included here is one T cell receptor (beta chain) sequence, with context. What it binds is not known. PCR was performed using 60 Vbeta and 13 Jbeta primers. Repertoires were generated with immunoSEQ multiplex PCR, while TCRdb's copy carries only in-frame clones and drops some. The sample has under 120,000 clones, roughly 70% seen once; the top ten hold approximately 11%. This entry comes from a study of cytomegalovirus exposure and HLA in healthy donors. Study information: Unique TCR beta sequences numbering approximately 120 million came from 150 million to 200 million T cells in an earlier analysis.

Study conclusions and caveats: A later analysis, which compared TCR beta chains of equal frequency, found the HLA-associated ones more clonally expanded. Specificity for CMV antigens was confirmed in vitro for a few of the CMV-associated chains. Researchers reported from a later analysis that most CMV-associated TCR beta chains appeared HLA-restricted.

In germline, CDR1 is SGDLS, CDR2 YYNGEE. This CDR3 has 15 amino acids. The junction had 6 bases not matched to a gene; V was cut back by 4 bases and J by 4 bases. The rearrangement joins TRBV9 to TRBJ1-5; 9 positions match TRBD1. The sample taken for sequencing was PBMCs. This TCR derives from a man aged 40-49 years in good health and CMV-seropositive. The CDR3 region has the DNA TGTGCCAGCAGCCTCACAGGGGGCAATAATCAGCCCCAGCATTTT. Residues: CASSLTGGNNQPQHF.